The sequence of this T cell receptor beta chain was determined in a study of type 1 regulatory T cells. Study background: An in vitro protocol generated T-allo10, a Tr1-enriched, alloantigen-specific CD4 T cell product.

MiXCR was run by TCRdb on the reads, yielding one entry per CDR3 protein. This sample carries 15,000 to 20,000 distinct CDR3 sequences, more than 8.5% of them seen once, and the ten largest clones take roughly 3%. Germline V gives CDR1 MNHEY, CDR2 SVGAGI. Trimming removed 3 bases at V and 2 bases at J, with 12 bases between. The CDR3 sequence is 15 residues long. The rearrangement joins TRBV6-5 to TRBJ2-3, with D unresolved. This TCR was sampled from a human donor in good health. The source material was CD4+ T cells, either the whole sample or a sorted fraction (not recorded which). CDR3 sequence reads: CASSYLGSATDTQYF. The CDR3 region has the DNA TGTGCCAGCAGTTATTTGGGGTCGGCCACAGATACGCAGTATTTT.